The 27 T cell receptor beta chains below come from one sample, sequenced in a study of a mutant IDH1 vaccine in newly diagnosed glioma. Data came from immunoSEQ multiplex PCR; TCRdb stores just in-frame clones and leaves some out. The sample includes over 25,000 clones, less than 90% of them seen just once. Time point reported: baseline, week 1 (first vaccination visit). Treatment reported: pre-vaccination baseline after standard-of-care therapy. The sample was PBMCs, taken from a glioma patient treated with radiotherapy, temozolomide or both. These receptors came from a woman in her thirties or forties with glioma.

The V and J genes are TRBV19 and TRBJ1-3; weak D call: TRBD1 (6 bases). The CDR3 has 15 residues. The germline gives CDR1 LNHDA, CDR2 SQIVND (reference sequence). With 5 bases removed from V and 1 base from J, the gap between germline ends came to 12 bases. Written as DNA, the CDR3 is TGTGCCAGTAGTCAGGGGATCCGGTCTGGAAACACCATATATTTT. Translating it yields CASSQGIRSGNTIYF.

This chain uses TRBV4-2 with TRBJ2-7; 8 nucleotides match TRBD1. Losses at the gene ends were 3 bases for V and 3 bases for J; bases not matched to a gene: 4. This CDR3 spans 14 amino acids. Germline CDR1 and CDR2: LGHNA and YNFKEQ. The CDR3 DNA reads TGTGCCAGCAGCCAGCCGGGACAGGACTACGAGCAGTACTTC. Translation gives CASSQPGQDYEQYF.

This chain uses TRBV5-1 with TRBJ2-1; D uncertain. The CDR3 contains 12 residues. Trimming took 4 bases from V and 3 from J, leaving 5 bases between them. The germline CDR1 and CDR2 sequences are SGHRS and YFSETQ. CDR3 sequence reads: CASSRDYNEQFF. CDR3 coding DNA: TGCGCCAGCAGCAGAGACTACAATGAGCAGTTCTTC.

The chain uses TRBV6-1 and TRBJ2-7; D unresolved. The germline V gene has CDR1 MNHNS and CDR2 SASEGT. Between the trimmed V and J ends, which lost 8 bases and 2 bases, there was a span of 19 bases. The CDR3 is made up of 15 amino acids. As DNA, the CDR3 is TGTGCCAGCCACCTGGATCTCGGACGGACCTACGAGCAGTACTTC. This encodes CASHLDLGRTYEQYF.

The table lists this clone with a count of one. The V call is TRBV5-4, the J call TRBJ2-3; TRBD1 agrees at 8 bases. In germline, CDR1 is SGHNT, CDR2 YYREEE (reference sequence). Germline trimming cut 4 bases from V and 2 bases from J; bases unmatched to any gene: 15. The CDR3 spans 18 residues. In DNA, the CDR3 is TGTGCCAGCAGCCTTGACAGGGGAGTTCTCAAATCCACAGATACGCAGTATTTT. Its translation is CASSLDRGVLKSTDTQYF.

The rearrangement joins TRBV5-1 to TRBJ2-5, with 7 bases aligning to TRBD2. This CDR3 region has 14 residues. The trim removed 4 bases at V and 2 bases at J, leaving 5 bases unmatched. Looked up from germline, CDR1 is SGHRS and CDR2 is YFSETQ. The CDR3, as DNA: TGCGCCAGCAGCGAACAGCGGGGACAAGAGACCCAGTACTTC. This encodes CASSEQRGQETQYF.

The chain uses TRBV4-2 and TRBJ2-4; 8 nucleotides align to TRBD2. Germline loops: CDR1 LGHNA, CDR2 YNFKEQ. Germline trimming cut 0 bases from V and 0 bases from J; bases unmatched to any gene: 10. This CDR3 is built from 19 residues. In nucleotides, the CDR3 is TGTGCCAGCAGCCAAGATTTCAGCGGGGGCTCCTTAGCCAAAAACATTCAGTACTTC. Its protein is CASSQDFSGGSLAKNIQYF.

V gene TRBV2 combines with J gene TRBJ1-2, with a tentative D call TRBD1 (5 bases). CDR1 is SNHLY, CDR2 FYNNEI, per germline. CDR3 length equals 14 residues. V lost 3 bases, J lost 5 bases, and 13 bases lay in between. The CDR3 bases are TGTGCCAGCAGTGACCCACGGGGGTCGTATGGCTACACCTTC. It specifies CASSDPRGSYGYTF.

This clone was detected a few times. The identical CDR3 is also encoded by other nucleotide sequences in the sample. The chain has TRBV7-6 and TRBJ1-1; D unclear. V was trimmed by 5 bases and J by 2 bases, leaving 9 bases between them. CDR1 and CDR2 (germline): SGHVS, FNYEAQ. The CDR3 loop spans 13 amino acids. CDR3 sequence: CASSPGHNTEAFF. CDR3 sequence (DNA): TGTGCCAGCAGCCCGGGCCACAACACTGAAGCTTTCTTT. Supplemented by reference TRBV7-6 and TRBJ1-1, the full variable domain reads GAGVSQSPRYKVTKRGQDVALRCDPISGHVSLYWYRQALGQGPEFLTYFNYEAQQDKSGLPNDRFSAERPEGSISTLTIQRTEQRDSAMYRCASSPGHNTEAFFGQGTRLTVV.

The chain carries TRBV2 and TRBJ2-7, with D possibly matching TRBD1 (5 bases). The germline V gene encodes CDR1 SNHLY and CDR2 FYNNEI. V gave up 0 bases and J gave up 7 bases, with 13 bases separating them. The CDR3 consists of 14 residues. The chain's CDR3 is CASSEAVRVREQYF. The CDR3 DNA sequence: TGTGCCAGCAGTGAAGCGGTCAGGGTGAGAGAGCAGTACTTC.

This chain connects TRBV5-1 to TRBJ2-3, with 11 bases aligning to TRBD2. The CDR3 is 18 amino acids. Germline trimming cut 3 bases from V and 0 bases from J; bases unmatched to any gene: 9. Germline values: CDR1 SGHRS, CDR2 YFSETQ. The CDR3 here is CASSSHGTSGGSTDTQYF. The DNA for the CDR3 is TGCGCCAGCAGCTCCCATGGTACTAGCGGGGGTAGCACAGATACGCAGTATTTT.

The rearrangement joins TRBV10-3 to TRBJ2-7, with D tentatively TRBD1 (6 bases). The V and J ends lost 6 bases and 0 bases respectively, with 12 bases between them. The V gene's germline CDR1 is ENHRY and CDR2 SYGVKD. The CDR3 contains 14 residues. In nucleotides, the CDR3 is TGTGCCATCAGCCAGGGACAAAGCTCCTACGAGCAGTACTTC. This encodes CAISQGQSSYEQYF.

The rearrangement joins TRBV6-5 to TRBJ1-2; possibly TRBD1 for D (5 bases). This CDR3 has 14 residues. Germline-derived CDR1 and CDR2 are MNHEY and SVGAGI. V lost 0 bases, J lost 7 bases, and 12 bases lay in between. The CDR3 sequence is CASSYSGGEGGYTF. The CDR3 nucleotides read TGTGCCAGCAGTTACTCGGGAGGGGAGGGTGGCTACACCTTC.

The rearrangement joins TRBV10-1 to TRBJ2-2, with TRBD1 matching 9 bases. This CDR3 comprises 14 residues. Germline V gene sequence: CDR1 WNHNN, CDR2 SYGVQD (reference sequence). V was pared by 5 bases and J by 5 bases, with 3 bases of the junction left unmatched. The CDR3 bases are TGCGCCAGCAGTACCGGGACAGGGACCGGGGAGCTGTTTTTT. Translation: CASSTGTGTGELFF.

The chain couples TRBV6-6 to TRBJ2-7; the D gene could be TRBD1 or TRBD2 (6 bases each). The ends were cut back, 6 bases at V and 3 bases at J, with 18 bases in the middle. In germline, CDR1 is MNHNY, CDR2 SVGAGI (reference sequence). The CDR3 spans 15 residues. The DNA for the CDR3 is TGTGCCAGCAGAGAAGGGGGAGGTCCCGTCTACGAGCAGTACTTC. It yields the protein CASREGGGPVYEQYF.

The rearrangement links TRBV5-1 to TRBJ2-2, with D possibly TRBD2 on 6 matching bases. Germline CDR1 is SGHRS and CDR2 is YFSETQ. The CDR3 length is 16 residues. V gave up 0 bases and J gave up 4 bases, with 13 bases separating them. CDR3 protein: CASSLGVTRGTGELFF. DNA for the CDR3: TGCGCCAGCAGCTTGGGGGTGACTAGGGGCACCGGGGAGCTGTTTTTT.

The chain is built from TRBV7-2 and TRBJ2-7; weak D call: TRBD1 (6 bases). The length of the CDR3 is 16 residues. Trimming took off 5 bases at V and 3 bases at J, with 20 bases between the two ends. Germline V gene sequence: CDR1 SGHTA, CDR2 FQGNSA. Here the CDR3 reads CASSIPRDRSGYEQYF. The CDR3, as DNA: TGTGCCAGCAGCATACCACGTGACAGGTCGGGCTACGAGCAGTACTTC.

The CDR3: CASSLGASWGNEQFF. The CDR3 nucleotides are TGTGCCAGCAGCTTAGGGGCTAGCTGGGGCAATGAGCAGTTCTTC. The chain recombines TRBV11-2 with TRBJ2-1; the D gene is possibly TRBD2 (5 bases). Germline-derived CDR1 and CDR2 are SGHAT and FQNNGV. The CDR3 loop spans 15 amino acids. V lost 1 base and J lost 6, with 13 bases in between.

The genes are TRBV6-6 and TRBJ2-2; D not resolved. Trimming took off 4 bases at V and 6 bases at J, with 12 bases between the two ends. Germline CDR1 and CDR2: MNHNY and SVGAGI (reference sequence). This CDR3 contains 14 residues. This CDR3 reads CASSSLLVAGELFF. CDR3 DNA sequence: TGTGCCAGCAGTTCCCTACTCGTTGCCGGGGAGCTGTTTTTT.

This clone was recorded once. Other DNA variants within this sample encode the same CDR3. The chain uses TRBV29-1 and TRBJ1-2; D is possibly TRBD1 (5 bases). Trimming took 4 bases from V and 4 from J, leaving 7 bases between them. CDR3 size: 11 residues. Per the germline V gene, CDR1 is SQVTM and CDR2 is ANQGSEA. CDR3 amino acids: CSVGGTYGYTF. DNA of the CDR3: TGCAGCGTTGGGGGGACCTATGGCTACACCTTC.

In its sample, this clone was seen once. The chain links TRBV6-4 to TRBJ2-1, with 8 bases lining up with TRBD2. The length of the CDR3 is 13 residues. Per germline, CDR1 MRHNA and CDR2 SNTAGT. Trimming at V came to 4 bases and at J to 9 bases, leaving 5 bases not matched to a gene. The CDR3 DNA reads TGTGCCAGCAGTGTTATCGGGGGGGGTGAGCAGTTCTTC. Translated: CASSVIGGGEQFF.

The chain is built from TRBV19 and TRBJ2-7; D gene ambiguous. The CDR3 totals 12 residues. The germline gives CDR1 LNHDA, CDR2 SQIVND (reference sequence). CDR3 residues: CAGTSWRNEQYF. DNA for the CDR3: TGTGCAGGTACGAGTTGGCGAAACGAGCAGTACTTC.

About this clone itself: Germline and junction disagree at one end, which may indicate a read error. The chain is built from TRBV5-5 and TRBJ1-1, with a tentative D call TRBD1 (5 bases). CDR1 is SGHKS, CDR2 YYEKEE, per germline (reference sequence). The CDR3 contains 9 residues. DNA for the CDR3: TGTGCCAGCAGCTTGGGGGGCCCCTTT. It yields the protein CASSLGGPF.

CDR3 amino acids: CASSKGLGLADSYNEQFF. The CDR3 region has the DNA TGTGCCAGCAGCAAAGGATTAGGGCTAGCGGACTCCTACAATGAGCAGTTCTTC. The chain uses TRBV21-1 and TRBJ2-1; the table's TRBD2 call for D was not verified on the DNA. TRBV21-1 is termed a pseudogene. This CDR3 has 18 residues.

The chain uses TRBV19 and TRBJ2-4; D is uncertain. From germline, CDR1 is LNHDA and CDR2 SQIVND (reference sequence). The CDR3 is 13 amino acids. With 6 bases removed from V and 8 bases from J, the gap between germline ends came to 14 bases. The CDR3 DNA is TGTGCCAGTAGCTTGGCAAGCGTTGACATTCAGTACTTC. Protein: CASSLASVDIQYF.

The chain joins TRBV7-9 to TRBJ1-3, with D tentatively TRBD1 (6 bases). This CDR3 contains 14 residues. The V gene lost 5 bases and the J gene lost 0 bases, with 8 bases spanning the gap. The V gene's germline CDR1 is SEHNR and CDR2 FQNEAQ (reference sequence). In DNA, the CDR3 is TGTGCCAGCAGCCCGGACAGCTCTGGAAACACCATATATTTT. Its translation is CASSPDSSGNTIYF.

In its sample, this clone was seen once. CDR3 bases: TGTGCCAGCAGCTTAAGACAGGGGGCGGCTGAAGCTTTCTTT. Protein: CASSLRQGAAEAFF. The genes are TRBV7-2 and TRBJ1-1, with 10 positions matching TRBD1. This CDR3 region has 14 residues. The germline CDR1 and CDR2 sequences are SGHTA and FQGNSA. With V trimmed by 2 bases and J by 6 bases, 3 bases remained unmatched.